A selection of T cell receptor beta chains follows, all from one sample in a study of technical replicates of blood from several donors. Libraries were prepared by immunoSEQ multiplex PCR; TCRdb keeps only in-frame clonotypes and omits some of them. Here the sample spans tens of thousands of clones, around 90% being singletons. The sequenced sample was T cells isolated from PBMCs. The receptors were gathered from a human donor in good health. Each CDR3 is given with its conserved first and last residue. Each record gives: V gene, D gene, clone size, J gene, CDR3 protein, CDR3 DNA. A D gene is named only where the DNA matches it firmly. Rows give clone size only sometimes, using once, few, many, or a class for an expanded clone.

TRBV27	-	-	TRBJ2-7	CASSFLSVNPYEQYF	TGTGCCAGCAGTTTTCTCAGCGTAAACCCCTACGAGCAGTACTTC
TRBV7-8	TRBD2	-	TRBJ2-1	CASSAQSGINDEQFF	TGTGCCAGCAGCGCGCAAAGCGGGATCAACGATGAGCAGTTCTTC
TRBV6-5	TRBD1	-	TRBJ2-1	CASTGGFSYNEQFF	TGTGCCAGCACAGGGGGTTTCTCCTACAATGAGCAGTTCTTC
TRBV14	-	-	TRBJ1-3	CASSPPIAGKSGNTIYF	TGTGCCAGCAGCCCCCCCATCGCGGGGAAGTCTGGAAACACCATATATTTT
TRBV6-1	-	-	TRBJ2-7	CASSPGSHPEQYF	TGTGCCAGCAGCCCCGGGTCTCACCCCGAGCAGTACTTC
TRBV18	-	-	TRBJ1-5	CASSRQRNQPQHF	TGTGCCAGCTCAAGACAGCGTAATCAGCCCCAGCATTTT
TRBV7-3	-	once	TRBJ1-1	CASSPGHQNTEAFF	TGTGCCAGCAGTCCGGGACACCAGAACACTGAAGCTTTCTTT
TRBV7-9	-	-	TRBJ1-1	CASRADGDMNTEAFF	TGTGCCAGTAGGGCCGACGGGGACATGAACACTGAAGCTTTCTTT
TRBV11-3	-	-	TRBJ2-7	CASSLDDNYEQYF	TGTGCCAGCAGCTTAGACGACAACTACGAGCAGTACTTC
TRBV7-2	TRBD1	-	TRBJ2-7	CASSFDGQGVGSEQYF	TGTGCCAGCAGCTTCGATGGACAGGGAGTTGGGTCCGAGCAGTACTTC
TRBV14	TRBD1	-	TRBJ1-4	CASSQGSVGQGFYEKLFF	TGTGCCAGCAGCCAAGGGTCCGTTGGACAGGGATTTTATGAAAAACTGTTTTTT
TRBV7-9	TRBD1	-	TRBJ2-7	CASSPPGTGTYEQYF	TGTGCCAGCAGTCCCCCCGGGACAGGCACTTACGAGCAGTACTTC
TRBV6-1	-	-	TRBJ1-4	CASKDSPGEKLFF	TGTGCCAGCAAGGACTCCCCGGGGGAAAAACTGTTTTTT
TRBV7-3	-	-	TRBJ2-5	CASSLGHGSTQYF	TGTGCCAGCAGCTTGGGGCATGGGTCGACCCAGTACTTC
TRBV4-3	TRBD1	-	TRBJ1-4	CASSQGGQYNEKLFF	TGCGCCAGCAGCCAGGGGGGACAGTATAATGAAAAACTGTTTTTT
TRBV29-1	TRBD2	-	TRBJ2-1	CSVKLAPYNEQFF	TGCAGCGTTAAACTAGCGCCCTACAATGAGCAGTTCTTC
TRBV27	-	-	TRBJ2-7	CASSLRGFSSYEQYF	TGTGCCAGCAGTTTACGGGGGTTCAGCTCCTACGAGCAGTACTTC
TRBV7-3	TRBD2	once	TRBJ2-1	CASSCPTIFTSGSCSEQFF	TGTGCCAGCAGCTGCCCTACTATATTCACTAGCGGGAGTTGTTCTGAGCAGTTCTTC
TRBV18	TRBD1	-	TRBJ2-3	CASSPSGTGIDTQYF	TGTGCCAGCTCACCGTCGGGGACAGGGATAGATACGCAGTATTTT
TRBV11-2	TRBD2	-	TRBJ2-7	CASSLVVAAGVGEQYF	TGTGCCAGCAGCTTAGTAGTAGCTGCGGGAGTCGGCGAGCAGTACTTC
TRBV11-2	TRBD2	-	TRBJ2-2	CASSLFPGTSGNTGELFF	TGTGCCAGCAGCTTATTCCCCGGGACTAGCGGTAACACCGGGGAGCTGTTTTTT
TRBV5-4	TRBD2	-	TRBJ2-1	CASSLVQRELNEQFF	TGTGCCAGCAGCTTGGTCCAGCGGGAGTTGAATGAGCAGTTCTTC